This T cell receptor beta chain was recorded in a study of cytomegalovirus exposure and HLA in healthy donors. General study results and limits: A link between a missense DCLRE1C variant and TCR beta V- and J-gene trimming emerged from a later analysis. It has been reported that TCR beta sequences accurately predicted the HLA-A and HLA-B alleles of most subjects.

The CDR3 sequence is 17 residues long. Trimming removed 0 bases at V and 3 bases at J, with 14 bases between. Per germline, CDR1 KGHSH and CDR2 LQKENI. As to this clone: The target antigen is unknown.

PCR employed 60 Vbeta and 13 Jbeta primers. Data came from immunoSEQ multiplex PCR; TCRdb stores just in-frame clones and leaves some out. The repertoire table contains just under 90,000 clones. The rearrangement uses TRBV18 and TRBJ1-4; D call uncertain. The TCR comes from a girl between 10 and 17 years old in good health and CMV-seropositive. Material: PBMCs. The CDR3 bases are TGTGCCAGCTCACCACCGGGGAAGAGGGTGGCTAATGAAAAACTGTTTTTT. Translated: CASSPPGKRVANEKLFF.